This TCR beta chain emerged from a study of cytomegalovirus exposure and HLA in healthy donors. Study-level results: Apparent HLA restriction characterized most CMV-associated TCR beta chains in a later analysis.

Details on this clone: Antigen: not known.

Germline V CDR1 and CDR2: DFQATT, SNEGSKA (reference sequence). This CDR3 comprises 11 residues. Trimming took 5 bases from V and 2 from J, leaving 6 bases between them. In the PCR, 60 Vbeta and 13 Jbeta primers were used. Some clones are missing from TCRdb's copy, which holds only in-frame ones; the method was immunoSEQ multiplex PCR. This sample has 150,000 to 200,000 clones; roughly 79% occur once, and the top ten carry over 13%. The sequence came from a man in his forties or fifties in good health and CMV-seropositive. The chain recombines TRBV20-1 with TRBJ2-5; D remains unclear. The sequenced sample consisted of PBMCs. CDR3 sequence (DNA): TGCAGTGCTCATCTACAAGAGACCCAGTACTTC. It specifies CSAHLQETQYF.